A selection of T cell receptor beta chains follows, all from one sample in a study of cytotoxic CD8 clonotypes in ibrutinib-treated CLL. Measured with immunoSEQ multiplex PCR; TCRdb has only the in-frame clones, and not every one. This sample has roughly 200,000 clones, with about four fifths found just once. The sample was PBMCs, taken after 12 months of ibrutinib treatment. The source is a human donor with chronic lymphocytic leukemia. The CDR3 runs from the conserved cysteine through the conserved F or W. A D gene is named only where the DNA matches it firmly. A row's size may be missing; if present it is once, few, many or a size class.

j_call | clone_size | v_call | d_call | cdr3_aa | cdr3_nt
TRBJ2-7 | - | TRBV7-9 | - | CASSFRGGFEYEQYF | TGTGCCAGCAGCTTCCGGGGTGGGTTCGAATACGAGCAGTACTTC
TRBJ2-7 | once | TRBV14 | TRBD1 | CASSQVGTVFHEQYF | TGTGCCAGCAGCCAAGTCGGGACAGTCTTCCACGAGCAGTACTTC
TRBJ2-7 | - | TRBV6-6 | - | CASSGAGYEQYF | TGTGCCAGCAGTGGGGCGGGTTACGAGCAGTACTTC
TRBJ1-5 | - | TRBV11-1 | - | CASSLPRGGRGRGQPQHF | TGTGCCAGCAGCTTACCCCGGGGGGGCAGGGGCAGGGGCCAGCCCCAGCATTTT
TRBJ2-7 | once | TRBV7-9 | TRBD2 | CASSGEAGLSYEQYF | TGTGCCAGCAGCGGCGAAGCGGGGCTCTCCTACGAGCAGTACTTC
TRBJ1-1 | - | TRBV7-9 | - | CASSRGGEYTEAFF | TGTGCCAGCAGCCGGGGTGGGGAATACACTGAAGCTTTCTTT
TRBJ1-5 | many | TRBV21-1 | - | CASRHNQPQHF | TGTGCCAGCAGGCACAATCAGCCCCAGCATTTT
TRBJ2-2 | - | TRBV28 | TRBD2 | CASSHSGLAGGYTGELFF | TGTGCCAGCAGTCACTCGGGACTAGCGGGAGGGTATACCGGGGAGCTGTTTTTT
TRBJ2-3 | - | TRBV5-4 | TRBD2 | CASSLRLATSTDTQYF | TGTGCCAGCAGCCTCAGACTAGCGACTAGCACAGATACGCAGTATTTT
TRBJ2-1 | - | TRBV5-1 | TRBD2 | CASSLPLTSGASSYNEQFF | TGCGCCAGCAGCTTGCCCCTGACTAGCGGGGCCAGCTCCTACAATGAGCAGTTCTTC
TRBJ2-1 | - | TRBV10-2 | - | CASSPGLPLNEQFF | TGCGCCAGCAGCCCGGGCCTCCCGCTGAATGAGCAGTTCTTC
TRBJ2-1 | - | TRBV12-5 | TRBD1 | CASGFDRTGGYNEQFF | TGTGCTAGTGGTTTTGACCGGACAGGGGGGTACAATGAGCAGTTCTTC
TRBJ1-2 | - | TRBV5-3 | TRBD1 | CARSYKQGESPYGYTF | TGTGCCAGAAGCTATAAACAGGGGGAGTCTCCCTATGGCTACACCTTC
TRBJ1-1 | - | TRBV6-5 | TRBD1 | CASHRGTEAFF | TGTGCCAGCCACAGGGGCACTGAAGCTTTCTTT
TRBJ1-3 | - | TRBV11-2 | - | CASSSDGYSGNTIYF | TGTGCCAGCAGCTCGGACGGCTACTCTGGAAACACCATATATTTT
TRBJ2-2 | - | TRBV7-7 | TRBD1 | CASSPRDSNTGELFF | TGTGCTAGCAGCCCTCGGGACAGTAACACCGGGGAGCTGTTTTTT
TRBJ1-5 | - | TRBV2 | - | CASNEPGQPQHF | TGTGCCAGCAACGAGCCGGGACAGCCCCAGCATTTT
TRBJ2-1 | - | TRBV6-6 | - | CASRGGGVYNEQFF | TGTGCCAGCAGGGGAGGGGGAGTTTACAATGAGCAGTTCTTC
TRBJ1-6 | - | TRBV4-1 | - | CASSQGKGRDYNSPLHF | TGCGCCAGCAGCCAAGGGAAGGGGAGGGACTATAATTCACCCCTCCACTTT
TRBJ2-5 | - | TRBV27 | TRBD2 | CASSFTLAGVQETQYF | TGTGCCAGCAGTTTCACGCTAGCGGGTGTCCAAGAGACCCAGTACTTC
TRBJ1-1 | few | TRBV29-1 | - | CSVDTRNTEAFF | TGCAGCGTTGACACCAGGAACACTGAAGCTTTCTTT
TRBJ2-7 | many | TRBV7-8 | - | CASIQNNGGDEQYF | TGTGCCAGCATCCAAAACAACGGGGGAGACGAGCAGTACTTC
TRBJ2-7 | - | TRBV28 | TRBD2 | CASRPGTSGSYEQYF | TGTGCCAGCAGGCCCGGGACTAGCGGGAGCTACGAGCAGTACTTC
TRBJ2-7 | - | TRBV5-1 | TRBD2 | CASSLPTSGATYEQYF | TGCGCCAGCAGCCTTCCGACTAGCGGGGCAACCTACGAGCAGTACTTC
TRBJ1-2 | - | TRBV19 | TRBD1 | CASSVGTTGRLGYTF | TGTGCCAGTAGTGTCGGTACGACAGGGCGGTTGGGCTACACCTTC
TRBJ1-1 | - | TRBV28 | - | CASSTSGYTEAFF | TGTGCCAGCTCCACGTCGGGTTACACTGAAGCTTTCTTT
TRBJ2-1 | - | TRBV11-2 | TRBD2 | CASSLGSSGSNEQFF | TGTGCCAGCAGCTTAGGGTCTAGCGGAAGCAATGAGCAGTTCTTC
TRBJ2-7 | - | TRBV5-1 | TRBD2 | CASAAGTSLVYEQYF | TGCGCCAGCGCGGCCGGGACTAGCTTAGTCTACGAGCAGTACTTC
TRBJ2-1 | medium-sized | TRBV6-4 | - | CASSDSSDGGNEQFF | TGTGCCAGCAGTGACAGCTCGGACGGCGGCAATGAGCAGTTCTTC
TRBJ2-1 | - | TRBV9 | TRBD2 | CASAGLAGFSSYNEQFF | TGTGCCAGCGCGGGGCTAGCGGGATTCAGCTCCTACAATGAGCAGTTCTTC
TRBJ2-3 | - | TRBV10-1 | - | CASQQSTSTDTQYF | TGCGCCAGTCAACAGTCGACGAGCACAGATACGCAGTATTTT
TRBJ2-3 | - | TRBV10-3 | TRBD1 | CAISESGTGVDTQYF | TGTGCCATCAGTGAGTCGGGGACAGGGGTAGATACGCAGTATTTT
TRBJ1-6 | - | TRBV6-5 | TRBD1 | CASSYEGTGTVSPLHF | TGTGCCAGCAGTTACGAGGGGACAGGGACCGTTTCACCCCTCCACTTT